This T cell receptor beta chain was recorded in a study of CD8 T cells in Susac syndrome. The authors reverse transcribed about 0.45 to 1 ug RNA with random hexamers. MiXCR, run by TCRdb on the immunoSEQ multiplex PCR reads, gives a single entry per CDR3 protein. The data contain about 130,000 distinct CDR3 sequences, roughly 94% of them singletons. Those who served as multiple sclerosis controls were treatment-naive patients with stable or active relapsing-remitting disease. The sample was CD4+ T cells from PBMCs. This clonotype was obtained from a human donor with multiple sclerosis.

As DNA, the CDR3 is TGCAGTCGACAGGGGGACACTGAAGCTTTCTTT. Translating it yields CSRQGDTEAFF. V is TRBV20-1 and J is TRBJ1-1; 9 bases match TRBD1. The CDR3 has 11 amino acids. Losses at the gene ends were 8 bases for V and 3 bases for J; bases not matched to a gene: 1. CDR1 is DFQATT and CDR2 is SNEGSKA in the germline V gene (reference sequence).